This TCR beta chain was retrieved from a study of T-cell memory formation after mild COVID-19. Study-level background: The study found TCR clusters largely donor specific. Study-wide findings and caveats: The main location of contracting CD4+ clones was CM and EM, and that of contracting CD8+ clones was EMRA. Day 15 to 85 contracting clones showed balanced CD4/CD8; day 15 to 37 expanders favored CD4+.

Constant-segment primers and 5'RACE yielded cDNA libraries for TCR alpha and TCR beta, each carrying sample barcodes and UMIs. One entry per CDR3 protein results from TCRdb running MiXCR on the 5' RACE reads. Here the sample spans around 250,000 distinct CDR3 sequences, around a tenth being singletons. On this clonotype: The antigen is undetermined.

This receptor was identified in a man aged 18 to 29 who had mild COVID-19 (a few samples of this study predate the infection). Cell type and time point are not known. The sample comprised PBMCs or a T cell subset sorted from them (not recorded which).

CDR3 DNA: TGCGCCAGCAGCTCTACCTACGAGCAGTACTTC. It encodes CASSSTYEQYF. The genes are TRBV5-1 and TRBJ2-7; D is unclear. Germline V gene lookup returns CDR1 SGHRS and CDR2 YFSETQ. CDR3 length: 11 residues. Deletions cut 3 bases from V and 2 bases from J, with 3 bases between.